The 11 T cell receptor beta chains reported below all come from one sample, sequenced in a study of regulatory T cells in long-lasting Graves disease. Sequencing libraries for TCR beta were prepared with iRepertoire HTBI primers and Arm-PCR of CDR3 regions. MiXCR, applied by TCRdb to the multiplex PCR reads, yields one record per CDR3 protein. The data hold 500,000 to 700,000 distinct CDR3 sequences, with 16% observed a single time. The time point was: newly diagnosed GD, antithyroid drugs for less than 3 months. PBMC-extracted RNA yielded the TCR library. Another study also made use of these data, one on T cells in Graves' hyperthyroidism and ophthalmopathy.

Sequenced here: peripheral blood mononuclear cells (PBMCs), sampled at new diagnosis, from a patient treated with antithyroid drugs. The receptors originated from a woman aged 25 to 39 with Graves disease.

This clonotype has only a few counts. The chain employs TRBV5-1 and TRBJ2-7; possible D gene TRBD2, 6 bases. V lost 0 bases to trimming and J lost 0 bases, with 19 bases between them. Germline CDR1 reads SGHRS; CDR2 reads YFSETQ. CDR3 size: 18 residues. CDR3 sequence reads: CASSLGSWGVKSSYEQYF. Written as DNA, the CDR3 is TGCGCCAGCAGCTTGGGTTCCTGGGGGGTTAAATCCTCCTACGAGCAGTACTTC.

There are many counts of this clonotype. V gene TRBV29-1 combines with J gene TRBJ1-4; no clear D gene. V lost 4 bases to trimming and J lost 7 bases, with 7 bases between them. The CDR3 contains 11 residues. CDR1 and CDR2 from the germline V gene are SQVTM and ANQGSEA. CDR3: CSVGFGEKLFF. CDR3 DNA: TGCAGCGTTGGGTTTGGTGAAAAACTGTTTTTT.

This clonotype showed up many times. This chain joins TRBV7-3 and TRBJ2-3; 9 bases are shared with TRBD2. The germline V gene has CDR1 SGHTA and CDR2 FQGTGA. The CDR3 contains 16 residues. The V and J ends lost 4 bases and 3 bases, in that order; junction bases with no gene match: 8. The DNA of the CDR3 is TGTGCCAGCAGCTCCATTAGCGGGGGACGGACAGATACGCAGTATTTT. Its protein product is CASSSISGGRTDTQYF. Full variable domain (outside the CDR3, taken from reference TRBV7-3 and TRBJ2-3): GAGVSQTPSNKVTEKGKYVELRCDPISGHTALYWYRQSLGQGPEFLIYFQGTGAADDSGLPNDRFFAVRPEGSVSTLKIQRTERGDSAVYLCASSSISGGRTDTQYFGPGTRLTVL.

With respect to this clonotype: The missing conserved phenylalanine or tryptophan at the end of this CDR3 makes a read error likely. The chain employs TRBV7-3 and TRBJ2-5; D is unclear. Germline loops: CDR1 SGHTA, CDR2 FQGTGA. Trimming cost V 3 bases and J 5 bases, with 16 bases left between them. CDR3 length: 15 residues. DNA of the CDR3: TGTGCCAGCAGCTTGGTTCCGCTGGGTGGGGAGACCCAGTACTCG. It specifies CASSLVPLGGETQYS.

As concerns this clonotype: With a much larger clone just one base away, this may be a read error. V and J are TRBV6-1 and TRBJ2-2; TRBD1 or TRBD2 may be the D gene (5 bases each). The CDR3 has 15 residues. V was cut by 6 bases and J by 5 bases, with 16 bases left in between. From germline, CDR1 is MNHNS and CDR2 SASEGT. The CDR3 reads CASSPRDHRTGELFF. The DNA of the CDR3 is TGTGCCAGCAGCCCCCGGGACCACAGAACCGGGGAGCTGTTTTTT.

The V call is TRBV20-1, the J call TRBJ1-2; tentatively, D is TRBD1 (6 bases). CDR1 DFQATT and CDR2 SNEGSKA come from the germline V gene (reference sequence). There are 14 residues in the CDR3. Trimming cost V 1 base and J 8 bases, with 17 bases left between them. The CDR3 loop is CSARVGQSMMGYTF. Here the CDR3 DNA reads TGCAGTGCTAGAGTTGGACAGTCTATGATGGGCTACACCTTC.

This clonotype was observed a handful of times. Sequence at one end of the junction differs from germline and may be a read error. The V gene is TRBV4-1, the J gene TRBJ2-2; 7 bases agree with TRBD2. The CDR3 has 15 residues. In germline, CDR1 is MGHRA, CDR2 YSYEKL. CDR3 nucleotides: TGTGCCAGCAGCCAGGGAGGGAGTAACACCGGGGAGCTGTTTTTT. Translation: CASSQGGSNTGELFF.

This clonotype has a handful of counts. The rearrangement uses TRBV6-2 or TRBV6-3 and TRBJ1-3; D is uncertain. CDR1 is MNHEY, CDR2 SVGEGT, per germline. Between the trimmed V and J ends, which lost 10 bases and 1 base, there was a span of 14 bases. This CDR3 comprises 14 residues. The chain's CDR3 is CAKPGKGSGNTIYF. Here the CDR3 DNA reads TGTGCCAAACCGGGAAAGGGATCTGGAAACACCATATATTTT.

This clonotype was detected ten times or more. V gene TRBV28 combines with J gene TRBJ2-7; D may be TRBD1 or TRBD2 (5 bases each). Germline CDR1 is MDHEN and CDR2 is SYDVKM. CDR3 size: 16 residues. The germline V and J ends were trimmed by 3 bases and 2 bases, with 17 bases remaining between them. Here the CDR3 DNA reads TGTGCCAGCAGTTTTGGTGGAGGAAGGGGCACCTACGAGCAGTACTTC. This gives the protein CASSFGGGRGTYEQYF.

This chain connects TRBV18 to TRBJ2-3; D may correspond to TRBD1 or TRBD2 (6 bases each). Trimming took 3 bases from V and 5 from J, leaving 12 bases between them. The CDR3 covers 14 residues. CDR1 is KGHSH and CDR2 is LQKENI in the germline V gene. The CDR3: CASSPTRGRDTQYF. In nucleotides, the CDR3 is TGTGCCAGCTCACCCACCCGGGGGCGAGATACGCAGTATTTT.

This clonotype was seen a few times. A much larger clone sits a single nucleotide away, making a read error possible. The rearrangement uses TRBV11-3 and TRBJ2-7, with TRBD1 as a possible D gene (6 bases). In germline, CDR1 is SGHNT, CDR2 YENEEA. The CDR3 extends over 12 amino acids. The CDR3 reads CASSLTGSEQCF. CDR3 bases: TGTGCCAGCAGCTTAACAGGGAGTGAGCAGTGCTTC.